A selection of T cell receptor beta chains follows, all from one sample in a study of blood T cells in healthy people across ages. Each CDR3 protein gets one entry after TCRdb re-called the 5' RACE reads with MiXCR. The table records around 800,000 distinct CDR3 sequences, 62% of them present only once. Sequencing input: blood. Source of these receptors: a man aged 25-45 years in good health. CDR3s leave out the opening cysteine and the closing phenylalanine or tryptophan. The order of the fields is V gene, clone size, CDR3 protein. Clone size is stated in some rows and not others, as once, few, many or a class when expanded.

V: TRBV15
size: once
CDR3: ATSRDGSNQPQH

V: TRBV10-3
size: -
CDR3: AISESVGGGLNQPQH

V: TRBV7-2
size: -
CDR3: ASSDRDREAEQY

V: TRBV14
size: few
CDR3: ASSQDVGQSYEQY

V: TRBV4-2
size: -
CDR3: ASSHPIGQGARGYT

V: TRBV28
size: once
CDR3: ASSLGTPDGYT

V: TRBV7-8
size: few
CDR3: ASSTNIGQSGETQY

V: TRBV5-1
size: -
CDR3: ASSLNSNTGELF

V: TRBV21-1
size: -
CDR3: AGSRLHNSPLH

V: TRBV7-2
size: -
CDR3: ASSLGRTLPDTEAF

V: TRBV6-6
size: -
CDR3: ASSPTGQGQGYGYT

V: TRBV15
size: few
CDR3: ATSRGGNVAEQY

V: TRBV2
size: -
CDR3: ASSGPAGGRPGNIQY

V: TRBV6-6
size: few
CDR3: ASSVTPSSYEQY

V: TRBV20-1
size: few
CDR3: SARKQGGHIGEQF

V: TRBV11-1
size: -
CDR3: ASSAGTSGKYEQY